A selection of T cell receptor beta chains follows, all from one sample in a study of T cells in Graves' hyperthyroidism and ophthalmopathy. From the multiplex PCR reads, TCRdb called clonotypes with MiXCR, one entry per CDR3 protein. The sample has just under 750,000 distinct CDR3 sequences, approximately 40% seen once; the top ten hold roughly 30%. The sequencing input was blood. The receptors shown here come from a woman aged 40 to 50 with Graves' hyperthyroidism. CDR3s include the opening cysteine and the closing phenylalanine or tryptophan. The D gene is left open where the match is weak. The size entry is marked missing in some rows and otherwise reads once, few, many or a size class.

few	TRBJ1-3	TRBV5-5	.	TGTGCCAGCAGCTTGGCCTTTGCGATAAATGGAAACACCATATATTTT	CASSLAFAINGNTIYF
many	TRBJ2-7	TRBV7-9	.	TGTGCCAGCAGCGGACTCCAATACGAGCAGTACTTC	CASSGLQYEQYF
.	TRBJ1-5	TRBV6-2/TRBV6-3	.	TGTGCCAGCGTCGGCCGGGCAGGGAATCAGCCCCAGCATTTT	CASVGRAGNQPQHF
many	TRBJ1-5	TRBV2	.	TGTGCCAGCAGGGCCGGATTGTCTAGCAATCAGCCCCAGCATTTT	CASRAGLSSNQPQHF
many	TRBJ2-2	TRBV5-1	.	TGCGCCAGCAGCTTGGGCGGAAGCGGGGAGCTGTTTTTT	CASSLGGSGELFF
once	TRBJ1-1	TRBV19	.	TGTGCCAGTAGTATGAGGAGTGGGACTGAAGCTTTCTTT	CASSMRSGTEAFF
few	TRBJ1-5	TRBV7-9	TRBD1	TGTGCCAGCAGCCCCCGGGGGACAGGTGGCAATCAGCCCCAGCATTTT	CASSPRGTGGNQPQHF
many	TRBJ2-5	TRBV10-3	TRBD2	TGTGCCACCACTAGCGGGAGGGCCGAGACCCAGTACTTC	CATTSGRAETQYF
many	TRBJ1-2	TRBV4-3	.	TGCGCCAGCAGCCCCCGACACGTCGCTAACTATGGCTACACCTTC	CASSPRHVANYGYTF
.	TRBJ2-7	TRBV10-3	TRBD2	TGTGCCACAGAAACCGGGACTAGCGGATACGAGCAGTACTTC	CATETGTSGYEQYF
.	TRBJ2-7	TRBV6-5	TRBD1	TGTGCCAGCACCACTCTTGGGACAGGGTCCGAGCAGTACTTC	CASTTLGTGSEQYF
few	TRBJ1-4	TRBV28	.	TGTGCCAGCATGCTACAGAGCGTAGAGGGTGAAAAACTGTTTTTT	CASMLQSVEGEKLFF
few	TRBJ1-5	TRBV7-2	.	TGTGCCAGCAGTCTGCGGGTTCAGGGGACTCAGCCCCAGCATTTT	CASSLRVQGTQPQHF
few	TRBJ2-1	TRBV7-9	.	TGTGCCACTTCGACTATTTCCTACAATGAGCAGTTCTTC	CATSTISYNEQFF
.	TRBJ1-1	TRBV27	.	TGTGCCAGCAGTTTATCGATTGGCAGGAGTGAAGCTTTCTTT	CASSLSIGRSEAFF
many	TRBJ1-2	TRBV11-2	.	TGTGCCAGCAGCGGAGTCGACAGCTCAGGCTATGGCTACACCTTC	CASSGVDSSGYGYTF
once	TRBJ1-5	TRBV7-9	TRBD1	TGTGCCAGCAGCCATCAAACAGGGGGCGTTCGACAGCCCCAGCATTTT	CASSHQTGGVRQPQHF
.	TRBJ1-2	TRBV4-3	.	TGCGCCAGCAGCCAAGAGCGGGGGCCTAACTATGGCTACACCTTC	CASSQERGPNYGYTF
many	TRBJ1-4	TRBV4-3	.	TGCGCCAGCAGGCACAGTTCCACAACTAATGAAAAACTGTTTTTT	CASRHSSTTNEKLFF
.	TRBJ2-7	TRBV7-2	.	TGTGCCAGCAGCGTAGAGGGGACGGGGGCGAGCTCCTACGAGCAGTACTTC	CASSVEGTGASSYEQYF
many	TRBJ2-6	TRBV7-2	TRBD1	TGTGCCAGCAGCGCCGACAGGGCCGGGGCCAACGTCCTGACTTTC	CASSADRAGANVLTF
.	TRBJ1-1	TRBV13	TRBD1	TGTGCCAGCAGCTTCAGGACAGGGGGCTTTTCATCTGAAGCTTTCTTT	CASSFRTGGFSSEAFF
.	TRBJ1-2	TRBV30	.	TGTGCCTGGAGTGTAGGAAACGGATTTGGCTACACCTTC	CAWSVGNGFGYTF
many	TRBJ1-1	TRBV9	TRBD1	TGTGCCAGCAGCGTCTCAGGGGGCGTTAACACTGAAGCTTTCTTT	CASSVSGGVNTEAFF
once	TRBJ1-3	TRBV6-5	TRBD1	TGTGCCAGCAGTTATTCATCGGGACAGCCCGGAAACACCATATATTTT	CASSYSSGQPGNTIYF
many	TRBJ1-5	TRBV6-5	.	TGTGCCAGCAGATCCACGGGCAATCAGCCCCAGCATTTT	CASRSTGNQPQHF
many	TRBJ2-5	TRBV7-2	.	TGTGCCAGCAGCCGGACCGACCGGGAGACCCAGTACTTC	CASSRTDRETQYF
.	TRBJ1-1	TRBV12-3/TRBV12-4	.	TGTGCCAGCGGTAAACCCGTCATGAACACTGAAGCTTTCTTT	CASGKPVMNTEAFF
few	TRBJ2-4	TRBV7-2	.	TGTGCCAGCAGCGGAACACTAGGAGCCAAAAACATTCAGTACTTC	CASSGTLGAKNIQYF
.	TRBJ1-5	TRBV4-3	.	TGCGCCAGCAGCCAAGTCGCCGAGAAAAATCAGCCCCAGCATTTT	CASSQVAEKNQPQHF
.	TRBJ2-1	TRBV24-1	.	TGTGCCACCAGTGGCAGATTTTACAATGAGCAGTTCTTC	CATSGRFYNEQFF
.	TRBJ1-6	TRBV11-1	.	TGTGCCAGCAAACAGGGCTCCTATAATTCACCCCTCCACTTT	CASKQGSYNSPLHF
.	TRBJ1-3	TRBV19	TRBD1	TGTGCCGTACGACAGGGTCCTGGAAACACCATATATTTT	CAVRQGPGNTIYF
many	TRBJ2-7	TRBV20-1	TRBD1	TGCAGTGCCACAGTGCCGACAGGGGTGGCCTACGAGCAGTACTTC	CSATVPTGVAYEQYF
once	TRBJ2-2	TRBV5-1	.	TGCGCCAGCAGCTTGGGGGACCACGGGGAGCTGTTTTTT	CASSLGDHGELFF
few	TRBJ2-7	TRBV12-3/TRBV12-4	.	TGTGCCAGCAGCCGAATGAGCGGTTACGAGCAGTACTTC	CASSRMSGYEQYF
few	TRBJ1-2	TRBV7-9	.	TGTGCCAGCAGTTTACCGGGCCCGAGGGGCTACACCTTC	CASSLPGPRGYTF
.	TRBJ2-2	TRBV5-1	.	.	CASSSAGQGSCFF
few	TRBJ1-1	TRBV5-4	.	TGTGCCACCATTCCGAGGGGAGGAGACACTGAAGCTTTCTTT	CATIPRGGDTEAFF
many	TRBJ1-2	TRBV7-2	TRBD1	TGTGCCAGCAGTCCGACACAGGGGGCAAATGGCTACACCTTC	CASSPTQGANGYTF
.	TRBJ1-1	TRBV7-2	.	TGTGCCAGCAGCTCTTACCGTGGACTCTTT	CASSSYRGLF
.	TRBJ1-6	TRBV4-3	TRBD1	TGCGCCAGCAGCCAAGGCCTCCAGGGGGTAGGATTGGGTTCACCCCTCCACTTT	CASSQGLQGVGLGSPLHF
.	TRBJ1-5	TRBV12-3/TRBV12-4	.	TGTGCCAGCAGTTTGGGAATCGTGGGGCCTCAGCCCCAGCATTTT	CASSLGIVGPQPQHF
many	TRBJ2-7	TRBV7-9	.	TGTGCCAGCAGCCACGCCAACTACGAGCAGTACTTC	CASSHANYEQYF
many	TRBJ1-1	TRBV19	.	TGTGCCAGTAGTGGTCAAGGCCGCGAGGGTACTGAAGCTTTCTTT	CASSGQGREGTEAFF
.	TRBJ2-7	TRBV10-3	TRBD1	TGTGCCAGCAGTGACCGGGACAGAACCTACGAGCAGTACTTC	CASSDRDRTYEQYF
.	TRBJ2-1	TRBV2	TRBD1	TGTGCCAGCAGTGACTGGACAGGGCTTAATGAGCAGTTCTTC	CASSDWTGLNEQFF
.	TRBJ2-7	TRBV10-3	.	TGTGCCGAGGAAGGCGGGACTCTGGGCGAGCAGTACTTC	CAEEGGTLGEQYF
.	TRBJ2-7	TRBV11-2	TRBD1	TGTGCCAGCAGCTCATCGGGACAGGGAGGGAATGAGCAGTACTTC	CASSSSGQGGNEQYF
.	TRBJ1-1	TRBV10-3	TRBD1	TGTGCCATCAAATTGGACAGGGTGAACACTGAAGCTTTCTTT	CAIKLDRVNTEAFF
.	TRBJ1-4	TRBV9	.	TGTGCCAGCAGCTCCCCCGACACCACTAATGAAAAACTGTTTTTT	CASSSPDTTNEKLFF
.	TRBJ2-1	TRBV7-2	.	TGTGCCAACAGCTTAGATCCGGCGGGCTACAATGAGCAGTTCTTC	CANSLDPAGYNEQFF
many	TRBJ1-2	TRBV15	.	TGTGCCACCAGCAGAGATTTGTGGGGCTACACCTTC	CATSRDLWGYTF
many	TRBJ1-5	TRBV7-9	.	TGTGCCAGCAGCGACAATAATCAGCCCCAGCATTTT	CASSDNNQPQHF
.	TRBJ2-7	TRBV19	.	TGTGCCAGTAGCATTACGACAGGCGATTACGAGCAGTACTTC	CASSITTGDYEQYF